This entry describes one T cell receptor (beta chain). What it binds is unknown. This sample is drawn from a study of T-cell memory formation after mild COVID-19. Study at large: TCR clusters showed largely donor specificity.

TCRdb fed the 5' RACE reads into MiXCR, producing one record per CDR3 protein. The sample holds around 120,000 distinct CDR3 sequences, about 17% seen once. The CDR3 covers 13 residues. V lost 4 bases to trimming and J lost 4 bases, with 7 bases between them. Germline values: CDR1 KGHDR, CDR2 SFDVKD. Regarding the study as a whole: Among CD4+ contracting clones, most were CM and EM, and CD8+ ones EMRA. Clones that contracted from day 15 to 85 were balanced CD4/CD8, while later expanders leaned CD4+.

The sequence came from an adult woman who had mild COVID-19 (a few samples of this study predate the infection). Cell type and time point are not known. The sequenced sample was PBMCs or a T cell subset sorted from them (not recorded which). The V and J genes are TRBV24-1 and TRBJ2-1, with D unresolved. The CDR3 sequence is CATSDPKYNEQFF. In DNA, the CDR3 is TGTGCCACCAGTGACCCTAAGTACAATGAGCAGTTCTTC.